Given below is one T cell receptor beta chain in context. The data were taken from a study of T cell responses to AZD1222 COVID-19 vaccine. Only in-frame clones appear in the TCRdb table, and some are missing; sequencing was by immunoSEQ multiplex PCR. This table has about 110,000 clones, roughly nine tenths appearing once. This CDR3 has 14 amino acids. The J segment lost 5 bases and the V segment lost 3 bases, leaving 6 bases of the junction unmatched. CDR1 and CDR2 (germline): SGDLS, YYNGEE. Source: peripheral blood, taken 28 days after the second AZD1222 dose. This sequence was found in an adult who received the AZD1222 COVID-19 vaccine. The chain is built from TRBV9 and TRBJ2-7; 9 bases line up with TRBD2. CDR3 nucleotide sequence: TGTGCCAGCAGCGCTAGCGGGAACGATCACGAGCAGTACTTC. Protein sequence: CASSASGNDHEQYF.